The present entry profiles one TCR beta chain with its context. Which antigen it targets is not known. No much larger clone exists at a distance of one base, and base qualities are not known. The record originates from a study of blood T cell repertoires in COVID-19 (dated by TCRdb to 2018 to 2021). In the study overall: Samples from collaborators originated in the United States, Italy and Spain and spanned both the acute and convalescent phases of COVID-19. The samples were drawn from the first 160 participants of the ongoing ImmuneRACE study and from under 1,500 subjects provided by 6 global collaborators. Where available, HLA class I and class II types were taken from metadata supplied by the sample provider and were not determined by assay-based typing. Subjects who had been exposed to COVID-19, were actively infected with it, or had recovered from it provided the deeply sampled blood TCRbeta repertoires that made up the dataset. The prospective study material was composed of cDNA or gDNA derived from T cells, B-cell-depleted T cells, or PBMCs. Nearly every sample came with metadata listing a de-identified subject ID, COVID-19 status, age in years and sex. The repertoires were released in a freely available public database meant as a resource for research on the immune response to SARS-CoV-2. What the research found in general, with its limitations: How much clinical and demographic metadata was included differed by source and by participant, and the metadata was provided uncurated.

TCRbeta CDR3 regions were amplified from genomic DNA using the immunoSEQ Assay, a bias-controlled multiplex PCR. On the authors' methods: The number of nucleated cells in each sample was estimated by amplification of reference gene primers within the assay. Sequence reads were collapsed and filtered to measure the absolute abundance of every unique TCRbeta CDR3 rearrangement. For each sample, productive Simpson clonality was calculated as the square root of Simpson's diversity index over productive rearrangements. TCRdb stores this immuneACCESS table with in-frame sequences only. Part of the clones is absent; in the studies checked, under half of the shortfall reflects unresolved V genes, and no reason is known for the rest. Clonal size and the V and J genes are those of that table, whereas D and trimming came from the DNA. For this sample there are 150,000 to 200,000 clones; about 86% appear just once. Under 4.5% of the sample is taken by the ten largest.

Each collaborating institution followed its own protocols to collect whole blood in K2EDTA tubes. For TCRbeta analysis, collaborator samples were shipped as frozen whole blood, as isolated PBMCs, or as DNA extracted from either sample type. The CDR1 and CDR2 encoded by the germline V gene are SGHTA and FQGNSA. From cysteine to phenylalanine, the CDR3 is 13 amino acids long. The DNA shown is the 39-base CDR3, in frame from base 1. Ends trimmed: V by 4 bases, J by 7 bases; bases unmatched to a gene: 2. The source material was peripheral blood. The sequence was collected from a woman between 65 and 79 years old with acute or convalescent COVID-19. The chain couples TRBV7-2 to TRBJ1-3; TRBD1 matches 9 bases in the middle. The DNA sequence follows: TGTGCCAGCAGCTCCGACAGGGGGAACACCATATATTTT. Its protein product is CASSSDRGNTIYF.